This T cell receptor beta chain was profiled in a study of long-term antiretroviral therapy in people with HIV. Findings and caveats of the study: Following ART, diversity rose but still fell short of transplant donor controls. Nothing was known about ART adherence, viral resistance or changes in therapy.

A v3.0 immunoSEQ assay was performed at survey level. Only in-frame clones appear in the TCRdb table, and some are missing; sequencing was by immunoSEQ multiplex PCR. The table records about 20,000 clones, roughly 80% of them present only once. On this clone: Its antigen is not identified.

The CDR3 is made up of 12 amino acids. Germline V gene lookup returns CDR1 GTSNPN and CDR2 SVGIG (reference sequence). Trimming left V 0 bases short and J 2 bases short, with 5 bases between. The TCR was taken from a woman younger than 35 with HIV. The starting material was unsorted PBMCs, obtained 0.6 years after starting antiretroviral therapy. The chain couples TRBV30 to TRBJ2-7; no reliable D call. In nucleotides, the CDR3 is TGTGCCTGGAGTGTGAGGCCCTACGAGCAGTACTTC. Translated, it gives CAWSVRPYEQYF.